A single sample gave rise to the 32 T cell receptor beta chains below, sequenced in a study of CD8 T cells in Susac syndrome. cDNA came from about 0.5 to 1 ug RNA primed by random hexamers. TCRdb analysed the immunoSEQ multiplex PCR reads with MiXCR anew, one entry per CDR3 protein. Here the sample spans 77,000 or so distinct CDR3 sequences, about 95% being singletons. The sequencing input was CD8+ T cells from PBMCs. Receptor source: a human donor with multiple sclerosis.

This chain uses TRBV25-1 with TRBJ2-1; 9 nucleotides align to TRBD2. The junction had 4 bases not matched to a gene; V was cut back by 6 bases and J by 1 base. CDR3 length equals 15 residues. CDR1 is MGHDK and CDR2 is SYGVNS in the germline V gene. This CDR3 reads CASRVAGESYNEQFF. In DNA form, the CDR3 reads TGTGCCAGCAGGGTAGCGGGAGAGTCCTACAATGAGCAGTTCTTC. Filled out from reference TRBV25-1 and TRBJ2-1, the complete variable domain reads EADIYQTPRYLVIGTGKKITLECSQTMGHDKMYWYQQDPGMELHLIHYSYGVNSTEKGDLSSESTVSRIRTEHFPLTLESARPSHTSQYLCASRVAGESYNEQFFGPGTRLTVL.

V and J are TRBV27 and TRBJ1-2; D is unresolved. V lost 3 bases and J 4 bases, leaving 9 bases between the germline ends. Germline values: CDR1 MNHEY, CDR2 SMNVEV (reference sequence). CDR3 length equals 13 residues. The CDR3 is CASSFGHLYGYTF. The DNA of the CDR3 is TGTGCCAGCAGTTTCGGTCACCTCTATGGCTACACCTTC.

The rearrangement uses TRBV27 and TRBJ2-1; D may be TRBD2 (7 bases). Deletions cut 1 base from V and 5 bases from J, with 18 bases between. The germline V gene has CDR1 MNHEY and CDR2 SMNVEV (reference sequence). This CDR3 has 17 residues. The CDR3 region is CASSLFLGGPANNEQFF. The CDR3 nucleotides read TGTGCCAGCAGTTTATTCCTCGGGGGGCCCGCCAACAATGAGCAGTTCTTC.

The chain has TRBV14 and TRBJ1-2; D is unclear. The CDR3 extends over 16 amino acids. Trimming cost V 0 bases and J 4 bases, with 15 bases left between them. Germline CDR1 SGHDN, CDR2 FVKESK. The CDR3 DNA follows: TGTGCCAGCAGCCAAGAGCCCCGTCAGAGCCTCTATGGCTACACCTTC. It yields the protein CASSQEPRQSLYGYTF.

The chain joins TRBV27 to TRBJ2-2; D is perhaps TRBD1 (6 bases). The CDR3 is 13 residues long. The V gene lost 4 bases and the J gene lost 7 bases, with 10 bases spanning the gap. Germline assignment: CDR1 MNHEY and CDR2 SMNVEV (reference sequence). CDR3 amino acids: CASSSRGIGELFF. The CDR3 DNA reads as TGTGCCAGCAGTTCCAGGGGTATCGGGGAGCTGTTTTTT.

This chain connects TRBV5-1 to TRBJ2-3; TRBD1 matches 12 bases. Per the germline V gene, CDR1 is SGHRS and CDR2 is YFSETQ. This CDR3 has 17 amino acids. J lost 2 bases, V lost 2 bases, and 6 bases had no gene match. CDR3 DNA sequence: TGCGCCAGCAGCTTCTCCGGGACAGGGGGCCTCACAGATACGCAGTATTTT. Its translation: CASSFSGTGGLTDTQYF.

In this sample, this clonotype turned up once. The J gene is TRBJ1-5, the V gene TRBV4-1; 8 nucleotides match TRBD1. Per germline, CDR1 MGHRA and CDR2 YSYEKL. J gave up 7 bases and V 5 bases, and 10 bases lay outside the gene matches. This CDR3 has 15 residues. The CDR3 sequence: CASSGGQGQLQPQHF. DNA of the CDR3: TGCGCCAGCAGCGGAGGACAGGGCCAACTCCAGCCCCAGCATTTT.

J is TRBJ2-1 and V is TRBV9; 8 bases agree with TRBD1. This CDR3 has 15 amino acids. The junction had 5 bases not matched to a gene; V was cut back by 2 bases and J by 4 bases. The germline CDR1 and CDR2 sequences are SGDLS and YYNGEE. CDR3 loop: CASSVTGELYNEQFF. The CDR3 DNA follows: TGTGCCAGCAGCGTGACAGGGGAGTTATACAATGAGCAGTTCTTC.

J is TRBJ2-6 and V is TRBV28; no definite D call. This CDR3 has 15 amino acids. Trimming shortened V by 1 base and J by 0 bases, and 4 bases separated the two germline ends. The germline gives CDR1 MDHEN, CDR2 SYDVKM. CDR3 in DNA: TGTGCCAGCAGTTTATTTCGCTCTGGGGCCAACGTCCTGACTTTC. Its protein is CASSLFRSGANVLTF.

The CDR3 DNA reads TGTGCCAGCAGGGGCACTAAACAAGCTTTCTTT. It translates to CASRGTKQAFF. The V call is TRBV11-2, the J call TRBJ1-1; no firm D call. The V end lost 6 bases, the J end lost 9 bases, and 11 bases lay between the germline ends. The CDR3 extends over 11 amino acids. Germline CDR1 and CDR2: SGHAT and FQNNGV.

This chain links TRBV12-3 or TRBV12-4 with TRBJ1-1, with unresolved D. Trimming took 8 bases from V and 5 from J, leaving 12 bases between them. The CDR3 is made up of 12 amino acids. This chain's CDR3 is CASDLGQTEAFF. The CDR3, as DNA: TGTGCCAGCGACCTCGGGCAGACTGAAGCTTTCTTT.

This rearrangement joins TRBV19 to TRBJ1-5; tentative D call: TRBD1 (5 bases). In germline, CDR1 is LNHDA, CDR2 SQIVND (reference sequence). The CDR3 has 16 residues. The ends were cut back, 5 bases at V and 0 bases at J, with 14 bases in the middle. The CDR3 sequence: CASSVYGDDSNQPQHF. The CDR3 DNA reads TGTGCCAGTAGTGTATACGGGGACGATAGCAATCAGCCCCAGCATTTT.

V and J are TRBV10-3 and TRBJ1-2; D may be TRBD1 (5 bases). Trimming left V 0 bases short and J 8 bases short, with 10 bases between. The CDR3 is made up of 13 amino acids. CDR1 is ENHRY, CDR2 SYGVKD, per germline. The CDR3 DNA reads as TGTGCCATCAGTGAGTCTTTAAAGGGGGGCTACACCTTC. Its translation is CAISESLKGGYTF.

The chain is built from TRBV5-1 and TRBJ1-1; a possible D gene is TRBD1 (6 bases). Trimming cost V 4 bases and J 1 base, with 11 bases left between them. The CDR3 sequence is 14 residues long. CDR1 and CDR2 from the germline V gene are SGHRS and YFSETQ. The CDR3 nucleotides are TGCGCCAGCAGCCAACAGGGCCCGAACACTGAAGCTTTCTTT. Translation: CASSQQGPNTEAFF.

CDR3 residues: CASRYSGGYNEQFF. CDR3 DNA: TGTGCCAGTAGGTACAGCGGGGGTTACAATGAGCAGTTCTTC. This chain connects TRBV19 to TRBJ2-1; 8 nucleotides align to TRBD2. V trimming: 6 bases; J trimming: 4 bases; junction bases outside the gene matches: 5. The CDR3 contains 14 residues. From germline, CDR1 is LNHDA and CDR2 SQIVND (reference sequence).

The rearrangement joins TRBV3-1 to TRBJ1-1; D gene uncertain. Germline V gene data show CDR1 as LGHDT and CDR2 as YNNKEL (reference sequence). The CDR3 sequence is 13 residues long. Trimming removed 1 base at V and 5 bases at J, with 8 bases between. CDR3 sequence reads: CASSQGFGTEAFF. In nucleotides, the CDR3 is TGTGCCAGCAGCCAAGGTTTTGGAACTGAAGCTTTCTTT.

This clonotype appeared a single time. The chain combines TRBV7-2 with TRBJ2-2; 7 positions agree with TRBD1. V trimming: 2 bases; J trimming: 0 bases; junction bases outside the gene matches: 9. This CDR3 comprises 18 residues. Per germline, CDR1 SGHTA and CDR2 FQGNSA. CDR3 sequence reads: CASSLPDRIDANTGELFF. As DNA, the CDR3 is TGTGCCAGCAGCTTACCGGACAGGATAGATGCGAACACCGGGGAGCTGTTTTTT.

V and J are TRBV27 and TRBJ1-1; weak D call: TRBD1 (5 bases). Germline-derived CDR1 and CDR2 are MNHEY and SMNVEV (reference sequence). This CDR3 region has 12 residues. V gave up 10 bases and J gave up 1 base, with 10 bases separating them. The DNA for the CDR3 is TGTGCCATCAGGGCCGAGAACACTGAAGCTTTCTTT. This translates into CAIRAENTEAFF.

This rearrangement joins TRBV27 to TRBJ2-5, with D unresolved. With 3 bases removed from V and 4 bases from J, the gap between germline ends came to 12 bases. CDR1 is MNHEY, CDR2 SMNVEV, per germline (reference sequence). CDR3 size: 14 residues. The CDR3 DNA sequence: TGTGCCAGCAGTTTGAACCTAAAGGCAGAGACCCAGTACTTC. It translates to CASSLNLKAETQYF.

The chain employs TRBV19 and TRBJ1-1; D gene unclear. V lost 0 bases, J lost 8 bases, and 13 bases lay in between. The CDR3 sequence is 14 residues long. CDR1 LNHDA and CDR2 SQIVND come from the germline V gene (reference sequence). The CDR3: CASSIDLGPREAFF. The CDR3 region has the DNA TGTGCCAGTAGTATAGATTTAGGTCCAAGAGAAGCTTTCTTT.

This clonotype was detected once. The rearrangement uses TRBV29-1 and TRBJ2-1; D is ambiguous. The CDR3 has 11 residues. Trimming stripped 7 bases from V and 2 bases from J, with 6 bases between. Germline V gives CDR1 SQVTM, CDR2 ANQGSEA. CDR3 in DNA: TGCAGCGGTCGCGCCTACAATGAGCAGTTCTTC. This encodes CSGRAYNEQFF.

This chain links TRBV20-1 with TRBJ2-7; D unresolved. V was pared by 1 base and J by 3 bases, with 10 bases between. The CDR3 is 13 amino acids. Germline loops: CDR1 DFQATT, CDR2 SNEGSKA (reference sequence). DNA of the CDR3: TGCAGTGCTAGAGGGAGAGACGGCTACGAGCAGTACTTC. Translation gives CSARGRDGYEQYF.

CDR3 residues: CASSIGENTEAFF. The CDR3, as DNA: TGTGCCAGTAGTATTGGAGAGAACACTGAAGCTTTCTTT. The rearrangement links TRBV19 to TRBJ1-1; D call uncertain. Germline CDR1 reads LNHDA; CDR2 reads SQIVND (reference sequence). This CDR3 is built from 13 residues. Trimming stripped 3 bases from V and 1 base from J, with 6 bases between. Full variable domain (remainder filled in from reference TRBV19 and TRBJ1-1): DGGITQSPKYLFRKEGQNVTLSCEQNLNHDAMYWYRQDPGQGLRLIYYSQIVNDFQKGDIAEGYSVSREKKESFPLTVTSAQKNPTAFYLCASSIGENTEAFFGQGTRLTVV.

This chain joins TRBV2 and TRBJ1-2; D is ambiguous. The CDR3 is 10 amino acids. The V end lost 3 bases, the J end lost 6 bases, and 2 bases lay between the germline ends. Per the germline V gene, CDR1 is SNHLY and CDR2 is FYNNEI. The CDR3 here is CASSEDGYTF. The CDR3 DNA reads TGTGCCAGCAGTGAGGATGGCTACACCTTC.

V usage is TRBV15 and J usage is TRBJ2-3, with D possibly TRBD2 on 6 matching bases. This CDR3 comprises 17 residues. V shed 5 bases and J shed 2 bases, with 20 bases lying between them. The germline V gene has CDR1 LNHNV and CDR2 YYDKDF (reference sequence). The CDR3 region has the DNA TGTGCCACCAGCGACTACCGGGGGACGGACTCCACAGATACGCAGTATTTT. This codes for CATSDYRGTDSTDTQYF. Filled out from reference TRBV15 and TRBJ2-3, the complete variable domain reads DAMVIQNPRYQVTQFGKPVTLSCSQTLNHNVMYWYQQKSSQAPKLLFHYYDKDFNNEADTPDNFQSRRPNTSFCFLDIRSPGLGDTAMYLCATSDYRGTDSTDTQYFGPGTRLTVL.

V is TRBV30 and J is TRBJ2-7; the D call may be TRBD1 or TRBD2 (6 bases each). This CDR3 has 14 amino acids. The germline V gene encodes CDR1 GTSNPN and CDR2 SVGIG (reference sequence). The V end was cut by 0 bases, the J end by 2 bases, with 11 bases between. The CDR3 loop is CAWSVHRGAYEQYF. CDR3 in DNA: TGTGCCTGGAGTGTACATAGGGGGGCCTACGAGCAGTACTTC.

The chain uses TRBV5-1 and TRBJ2-7; tentative D call: TRBD1 (5 bases). Trimming cost V 5 bases and J 2 bases, with 14 bases left between them. Germline V gene data show CDR1 as SGHRS and CDR2 as YFSETQ. The CDR3 extends over 14 amino acids. CDR3 nucleotide sequence: TGCGCCAGCAGGGAGACAGTTCGACCCTACGAGCAGTACTTC. It is translated as CASRETVRPYEQYF. Variable domain in full (rest from reference TRBV5-1 and TRBJ2-7): KAGVTQTPRYLIKTRGQQVTLSCSPISGHRSVSWYQQTPGQGLQFLFEYFSETQRNKGNFPGRFSGRQFSNSRSEMNVSTLELGDSALYLCASRETVRPYEQYFGPGTRLTVT.

The chain carries TRBV2 and TRBJ2-7, with 9 bases aligning to TRBD1. Losses at the gene ends were 3 bases for V and 4 bases for J; bases not matched to a gene: 7. CDR3 length equals 15 residues. The germline CDR1 and CDR2 sequences are SNHLY and FYNNEI. In DNA form, the CDR3 reads TGTGCCAGCAGTGACGGCCGACAGGGGGATTACGAGCAGTACTTC. Amino acids: CASSDGRQGDYEQYF.

The V gene is TRBV19, the J gene TRBJ2-2; no reliable D call. V lost 6 bases, J lost 1 base, and 9 bases lay in between. The CDR3 covers 14 residues. CDR1 is LNHDA, CDR2 SQIVND, per germline (reference sequence). As DNA, the CDR3 is TGTGCCAGTAGCCCACGACAGAACACCGGGGAGCTGTTTTTT. Its translation is CASSPRQNTGELFF.

V gene TRBV30 combines with J gene TRBJ2-7; 7 bases agree with TRBD1. J lost 6 bases, V lost 0 bases, and 2 bases had no gene match. Germline V gene lookup returns CDR1 GTSNPN and CDR2 SVGIG (reference sequence). The CDR3 contains 12 residues. The CDR3 bases are TGTGCCTGGAGTGTAGACAGGGCCGAGCAGTACTTC. As protein: CAWSVDRAEQYF.

The V gene is TRBV6-1, the J gene TRBJ1-6, with a weak D call TRBD1 (5 bases). V shed 3 bases and J shed 7 bases, with 7 bases lying between them. Germline-derived CDR1 and CDR2 are MNHNS and SASEGT. There are 13 residues in the CDR3. The CDR3 is CASSEGENSPLHF. As DNA, the CDR3 is TGTGCCAGCAGTGAGGGGGAGAATTCACCCCTCCACTTT.

V and J are TRBV27 and TRBJ2-3; D gene ambiguous. Germline CDR1 and CDR2: MNHEY and SMNVEV (reference sequence). Deletions cut 4 bases from V and 0 bases from J, with 5 bases between. The CDR3 loop spans 13 amino acids. The CDR3 sequence: CASSSSSTDTQYF. CDR3 bases: TGTGCCAGCAGTTCTTCTAGCACAGATACGCAGTATTTT.